The rows below give T cell receptor beta chains drawn from one sample of a study of T cell changes during pregnancy in multiple sclerosis. Assay: immunoSEQ multiplex PCR; the TCRdb copy retains only in-frame clones and omits some. There are around 36,000 clones in the sample; roughly 92% occur only once, and 0.95% to 1.5% lies in the top ten. Sequenced here: peripheral blood, sampled before pregnancy. All receptors derive from a female donor with multiple sclerosis, enrolled in a pregnancy study. Both conserved end residues are part of each CDR3. A D gene is named only where the DNA matches it firmly. Only some rows state a clone size, as once, few, many or a class for expanded clones.

abundance	v_gene	j_gene	d_gene	CDR3nt	CDR3aa
.	TRBV30	TRBJ1-4	.	TGTGCCGGAATGGGGCCGAGCGGGGAAAAACTGTTTTTT	CAGMGPSGEKLFF
.	TRBV19	TRBJ2-1	TRBD2	TGTGCCAGTAGTATCATGAGCGGGAGGGCTCCGTTCTTC	CASSIMSGRAPFF
.	TRBV9	TRBJ2-4	TRBD1	TGTGCCAGCAGCCGGGACAGGGGTAGCATTCAGTACTTC	CASSRDRGSIQYF
.	TRBV29-1	TRBJ1-5	TRBD1	TGCAGCGTTGTGACAGGGAACAATCAGCCCCAGCATTTT	CSVVTGNNQPQHF
.	TRBV5-1	TRBJ1-3	.	TGCGCCAGCAGCCGACAGGACTCTGGAAACACCATATATTTT	CASSRQDSGNTIYF
.	TRBV10-2	TRBJ2-7	TRBD1	TGCGCCAGCATTGGACAGGGGGCAGGCGAGCAGTACTTC	CASIGQGAGEQYF
.	TRBV6-1	TRBJ2-7	TRBD2	TGTGCCTCTAATCGGGGCGGGAGAGTCTACGAGCAGTACTTC	CASNRGGRVYEQYF
.	TRBV7-9	TRBJ1-1	.	TGTGCCAGCAGCCGCCTTGGAGGGGACACTGAAGCTTTCTTT	CASSRLGGDTEAFF
.	TRBV5-6	TRBJ1-3	.	TGTGCCAGCAGCTTGGTGGGGGACTCCTCTGGAAACACCATATATTTT	CASSLVGDSSGNTIYF
.	TRBV6-1	TRBJ1-6	.	TGTGCCAGCAGGAAGGGACTTCAAGGGTCACCCCTCCACTTT	CASRKGLQGSPLHF
.	TRBV29-1	TRBJ2-1	.	TGCAGCGTTGAGAAGCTCCACTACAATGAGCAGTTCTTC	CSVEKLHYNEQFF
once	TRBV28	TRBJ1-1	.	TGTGCCAGCAGTTTACGTCCAGGGGCGGGGGATAACACTGAAGCTTTCTTT	CASSLRPGAGDNTEAFF
.	TRBV5-1	TRBJ1-3	.	TGCGCCAGCAGCTTGGACGTCCAGGGGTCCTCTGGAAACACCATATATTTT	CASSLDVQGSSGNTIYF
.	TRBV29-1	TRBJ2-5	.	TGCAGCGTTAAGTACAGGAGTGGGGTCGAAGAGACCCAGTACTTC	CSVKYRSGVEETQYF
.	TRBV2	TRBJ2-5	.	TGTGCCAGCAGTCGACAGGAGGAAGAGACCCAGTACTTC	CASSRQEEETQYF
.	TRBV6-1	TRBJ1-3	.	TGTGCCAGCAGTGGGGGCATCATTAGCTCTGGAAACACCATATATTTT	CASSGGIISSGNTIYF
.	TRBV11-3	TRBJ2-3	.	TGTGCCAGCAGCTTAACAATAGCGGAGAGCACAGATACGCAGTATTTT	CASSLTIAESTDTQYF
.	TRBV13	TRBJ2-7	TRBD2	TGTGCCAGCAGCTCACGCCCTAGCGGGAGTTTCAACGAGCAGTACTTC	CASSSRPSGSFNEQYF
.	TRBV7-9	TRBJ1-2	TRBD1	TGTGCCAGCAGCCGTCAGGGGGTGAGAGGCTACACCTTC	CASSRQGVRGYTF
.	TRBV6-5	TRBJ2-7	TRBD1	TGTGCCAGCCGAACGGGGAGACAGGGGGCTGGGGAGCAGTACTTC	CASRTGRQGAGEQYF
.	TRBV5-1	TRBJ1-2	TRBD1	TGCGCCAGCAGCTTAGAGGGGGCTAGGGGCTACACCTTC	CASSLEGARGYTF
.	TRBV27	TRBJ1-2	.	TGTGCCAGCAGTTTAACCCAGACTACTACCTATGGCTACACCTTC	CASSLTQTTTYGYTF
few	TRBV9	TRBJ2-1	.	TGTGCCAGCAGTCCGGGACTCGGGGAGCAGTTCTTC	CASSPGLGEQFF
.	TRBV30	TRBJ2-1	TRBD2	TGTGCCTGGAGTGCATACAGCGGGAAGGGCAATGAGCAGTTCTTC	CAWSAYSGKGNEQFF
.	TRBV6-5	TRBJ2-2	.	TGTGCCAGCAGTAGGGGGTACACCGGGGAGCTGTTTTTT	CASSRGYTGELFF
.	TRBV12-5	TRBJ2-5	.	TGTGCTAGTGGTCGGTACCCCGTCTGGACCCAGTACTTC	CASGRYPVWTQYF
.	TRBV5-1	TRBJ2-1	TRBD2	TGCGCCAGCAGCTTGGATGTCGCTAGCGGGAGGAATGAGCAGTTCTTC	CASSLDVASGRNEQFF
.	TRBV18	TRBJ2-5	.	TGTGCCAGCTCACCAGGACAACAAGAGACCCAGTACTTC	CASSPGQQETQYF
.	TRBV4-3	TRBJ1-2	.	TGCGCCAGCAGCCCAGGGGCCCGACCTAACTATGGCTACACCTTC	CASSPGARPNYGYTF
.	TRBV10-1	TRBJ2-2	.	TGCGCCAGCAGTAGGGGACAAGGCGGGGAGCTGTTTTTT	CASSRGQGGELFF
.	TRBV19	TRBJ2-3	.	TGTGCCAGTAGTACCCAGAGGGAATCCATAGATACGCAGTATTTT	CASSTQRESIDTQYF
once	TRBV6-5	TRBJ1-3	.	TGTGCCAGCAGTTACCATACTCCCTCCTCTGGAAACACCATATATTTT	CASSYHTPSSGNTIYF
.	TRBV28	TRBJ2-2	TRBD1	TGTGCCAGCAGTTTAGGGACAGGGGGAGAGTTCGGCGGGGAGCTGTTTTTT	CASSLGTGGEFGGELFF
.	TRBV2	TRBJ1-2	.	TGTGCCAGACAGGGCCAAAGCTATGGCTACACCTTC	CARQGQSYGYTF
.	TRBV4-1	TRBJ2-1	.	TGCGCCAGCAGCCAAGTACAGGCTCCGTCCTACAATGAGCAGTTCTTC	CASSQVQAPSYNEQFF
.	TRBV18	TRBJ2-7	.	TGTGCCAGCTCACCGATAAGCGACCTGAGCTCCTACGAGCAGTACTTC	CASSPISDLSSYEQYF
.	TRBV21-1	TRBJ2-3	.	TGTGCCAGCATTACTAGCGGGAGGACACTCACAGATACGCAGTATTTT	CASITSGRTLTDTQYF